The clone carrying this T cell receptor beta chain has ten or more counts. No antigen is known for it. The sample comes from a study of CD8 T cells in ankylosing spondylitis. TCRdb independently ran MiXCR on the 5' RACE reads; one entry per CDR3 protein. The data show about 510,000 distinct CDR3 sequences, with about 5.4% seen just once and 3% to 4.5% held by the top ten. Trimming removed 1 base from V and 0 bases from J, with 7 bases in between. This CDR3 is 13 amino acids long. Germline CDR1 reads DFQATT; CDR2 reads SNEGSKA (reference sequence). Notes on the study in general: Roughly eight highly homologous variants made up a TCR beta motif that seemed to typify ankylosing spondylitis blood. Previously reported in reactive arthritis synovial fluid and blood were some of the motif variants.

The TCR sequence derives from a male donor with ankylosing spondylitis. The V call is TRBV20-1, the J call TRBJ2-7, with a tentative D call TRBD1 (5 bases). The material sequenced was blood, either unsorted or a sorted T cell fraction (not recorded which). The CDR3 nucleotides are TGCAGTGCTAGAGGGACAACCTCCTACGAGCAGTACTTC. Translating gives CSARGTTSYEQYF.